These 20 T cell receptor beta chains came from one sample sequenced in a study of cytomegalovirus exposure and HLA in healthy donors (TCRdb year 2017). Library prep was done by the immunoSEQ multiplex PCR assay. The multiplex PCR relied on a mix of 60 forward primers for TCR Vbeta segments and 13 reverse primers for TCR Jbeta segments. Entries here come from immuneACCESS through TCRdb and include only in-frame sequences with V and J called. Some clones fail to appear in such tables; in the studies checked, an unresolved V gene covers under half of the shortfall, and the cause of the remainder is unknown. The sample includes some 170,000 clones, with approximately 78% observed a single time. The ten largest clones take up under 2.5% of the sample. Sequenced sample: PBMCs. These receptors all come from a human donor in good health.

V gene TRBV7-3 combines with J gene TRBJ1-1, with TRBD1 matching 10 bases. With V trimmed by 3 bases and J by 4 bases, 5 bases remained unmatched. Germline-derived CDR1 and CDR2 are SGHTA and FQGTGA. This CDR3 has 15 amino acids. CDR3 coding DNA: TGTGCCAGCAGCTTGACAGGGGGCCAGGGCACTGAAGCTTTCTTT. Protein: CASSLTGGQGTEAFF.

This chain connects TRBV5-1 to TRBJ2-7; D gene unclear. Trimming took off 1 base at V and 5 bases at J, with 10 bases between the two ends. The length of the CDR3 is 13 residues. Germline V gene sequence: CDR1 SGHRS, CDR2 YFSETQ. Written as DNA, the CDR3 is TGCGCCAGCAGCTTGTCCCAACAGAACGAGCAGTACTTC. This sequence encodes CASSLSQQNEQYF.

The gene calls are TRBV9 and TRBJ1-2; a weak D match, TRBD1 (5 bases). CDR1 is SGDLS and CDR2 is YYNGEE in the germline V gene. CDR3 length equals 14 residues. Trimming shortened V by 5 bases and J by 2 bases, and 13 bases separated the two germline ends. The CDR3 sequence: CASSQDRLNYGYTF. DNA for the CDR3: TGTGCCAGCAGTCAAGACAGACTCAACTATGGCTACACCTTC.

The CDR3 is CASGRDIFGEQFF. In DNA, the CDR3 is TGTGCCAGCGGCAGGGACATCTTTGGTGAGCAGTTCTTC. The genes are TRBV9 and TRBJ2-1, with a weak D call TRBD1 (6 bases). Per germline, CDR1 SGDLS and CDR2 YYNGEE. V was cut by 7 bases and J by 9 bases, with 17 bases left in between. The CDR3 has 13 residues.

The chain recombines TRBV2 with TRBJ1-5; TRBD1 agrees at 7 bases. V was clipped by 5 bases and J by 5 bases; unmatched bases: 6. CDR1 SNHLY and CDR2 FYNNEI come from the germline V gene. This CDR3 comprises 14 residues. The DNA for the CDR3 is TGTGCCAGCAGTCGTCAGGGGGAACATCAGCCCCAGCATTTT. This gives the protein CASSRQGEHQPQHF.

This clone was seen more than once but under ten times. A read error may account for a junction end that differs from germline. The chain links TRBV7-7 to TRBJ2-5; 7 positions match TRBD1. Per germline, CDR1 SSHAT and CDR2 FNYEAQ (reference sequence). The CDR3 contains 15 residues. CDR3 coding DNA: TGTGCTAGCAGCCCGGCAGGGGGAGAGCAAGAGACCCAGTACTTC. Translating gives CASSPAGGEQETQYF. The full variable domain, completed using reference TRBV7-7 and TRBJ2-5, is GAGVSQSPRYKVTKRGQDVTLRCDPISSHATLYWYQQALGQGPEFLTYFNYEAQPDKSGLPSDRFSAERPEGSISTLTIQRTEQRDSAMYRCASSPAGGEQETQYFGPGTRLLVL.

This rearrangement joins TRBV28 to TRBJ1-3, with a weak D call TRBD1 (6 bases). CDR3 length equals 19 residues. Trimming stripped 3 bases from V and 3 bases from J, with 24 bases between. Germline lookup yields CDR1 MDHEN and CDR2 SYDVKM. The CDR3: CASSLWNGGQEALGNTIYF. DNA of the CDR3: TGTGCCAGCAGTTTGTGGAATGGGGGCCAAGAAGCGCTTGGAAACACCATATATTTT.

This chain connects TRBV11-2 to TRBJ1-1; TRBD1 matches 9 bases. This CDR3 comprises 17 residues. Germline trimming cut 5 bases from V and 0 bases from J; bases unmatched to any gene: 10. Germline V gene lookup returns CDR1 SGHAT and CDR2 FQNNGV. The CDR3 DNA sequence: TGTGCCAGCAGCACGGGACAGGGCAGGAGTTTGAACACTGAAGCTTTCTTT. The encoded protein is CASSTGQGRSLNTEAFF.

The chain links TRBV27 to TRBJ2-1; D is possibly TRBD1 (6 bases). The V and J ends lost 0 bases and 7 bases respectively, with 10 bases between them. The germline V gene encodes CDR1 MNHEY and CDR2 SMNVEV (reference sequence). The CDR3 contains 14 residues. The CDR3 DNA reads as TGTGCCAGCAGTTTATCAGGGGGAGAAAATGAGCAGTTCTTC. Protein: CASSLSGGENEQFF.

In this sample, this clone turned up a few times. The rearrangement joins TRBV11-3 to TRBJ2-7, with 10 bases fitting TRBD2. V trimming: 5 bases; J trimming: 3 bases; junction bases outside the gene matches: 4. CDR1 and CDR2 from the germline V gene are SGHNT and YENEEA. The CDR3 has 14 residues. For the CDR3, the DNA is TGTGCCAGCAGCGGGCTAGCGGGGGACTACGAGCAGTACTTC. As protein: CASSGLAGDYEQYF.

Worth noting for this clone: Within the sample, other DNA sequences also encode this same CDR3. This chain uses TRBV5-8 with TRBJ2-3; tentatively, D is TRBD1 (5 bases). CDR1 and CDR2 (germline): SGHTS, YDEGEE. The ends were cut back, 7 bases at V and 6 bases at J, with 21 bases in the middle. The CDR3 is 15 residues long. The chain's CDR3 is CASASVQGAADTQYF. CDR3 bases: TGTGCCAGCGCCAGCGTTCAAGGGGCTGCCGATACGCAGTATTTT.

This clone came up a few times. The J gene is TRBJ1-2, the V gene TRBV9; no reliable D call. The V gene's germline CDR1 is SGDLS and CDR2 YYNGEE. Trimming stripped 3 bases from V and 7 bases from J, with 13 bases between. The CDR3 runs 13 residues. Here the CDR3 reads CASSAQTGGGYTF. The CDR3 DNA reads as TGTGCCAGCAGCGCTCAAACCGGAGGTGGCTACACCTTC.

The chain carries TRBV30 and TRBJ1-2, with 11 bases aligning to TRBD1. J was trimmed by 4 bases and V by 3 bases; bases with no gene match: 7. The CDR3 sequence is 15 residues long. The V gene's germline CDR1 is GTSNPN and CDR2 SVGIG (reference sequence). The CDR3 protein is CAWSAIGTGGYGYTF. In DNA form, the CDR3 reads TGTGCCTGGAGCGCTATCGGGACAGGGGGCTATGGCTACACCTTC.

This clone showed up just a few times. J is TRBJ1-1 and V is TRBV4-3; the D is unclear. V lost 1 base and J lost 1, with 19 bases in between. Per the germline V gene, CDR1 is LGHNA and CDR2 is YSLEER. The CDR3 consists of 18 residues. CDR3 residues: CASSQAGFTGRENTEAFF. In DNA, the CDR3 is TGCGCCAGCAGCCAAGCGGGATTCACTGGAAGGGAGAACACTGAAGCTTTCTTT.

This CDR3 is CASTFGSGATGELFF. CDR3 nucleotides: TGTGCCAGCACCTTTGGGAGCGGGGCTACCGGGGAGCTGTTTTTT. The chain links TRBV2 to TRBJ2-2, with 7 bases aligning to TRBD2. Per germline, CDR1 SNHLY and CDR2 FYNNEI. The CDR3 totals 15 residues. J lost 5 bases, V lost 7 bases, and 10 bases had no gene match.

This chain uses TRBV27 with TRBJ1-5; 9 positions agree with TRBD1. CDR3 size: 15 residues. From germline, CDR1 is MNHEY and CDR2 SMNVEV (reference sequence). The junction had 6 bases not matched to a gene; V was cut back by 5 bases and J by 4 bases. This CDR3 is CASSAGTGPNQPQHF. The CDR3 nucleotides are TGTGCCAGCAGTGCCGGGACAGGGCCTAATCAGCCCCAGCATTTT.

The gene calls are TRBV18 and TRBJ2-5; 14 nucleotides match TRBD2. This CDR3 spans 15 amino acids. Germline V gene data show CDR1 as KGHSH and CDR2 as LQKENI. The trim removed 3 bases at V and 3 bases at J, leaving 0 bases unmatched. CDR3 amino acids: CASSPGLAGEETQYF. DNA for the CDR3: TGTGCCAGCTCACCGGGACTAGCGGGGGAAGAGACCCAGTACTTC.

The chain combines TRBV6-5 with TRBJ1-2; no firm D call. The germline V and J ends were trimmed by 6 bases and 8 bases, with 16 bases remaining between them. Germline lookup yields CDR1 MNHEY and CDR2 SVGAGI. CDR3 length equals 13 residues. For the CDR3, the DNA is TGTGCCAGCAGCCCGGACTCCCGTAGGGGCTACACCTTC. Protein sequence: CASSPDSRRGYTF.

V gene TRBV5-1 combines with J gene TRBJ2-1; 7 bases are a match to TRBD1. The CDR3 covers 15 residues. The V gene's germline CDR1 is SGHRS and CDR2 YFSETQ. The J segment lost 0 bases and the V segment lost 4 bases, leaving 4 bases of the junction unmatched. The CDR3 reads CASSRDRSSYNEQFF. The CDR3 DNA follows: TGCGCCAGCAGCCGGGACAGAAGCTCCTACAATGAGCAGTTCTTC.

The chain couples TRBV28 to TRBJ1-3; D not resolved. With 6 bases removed from V and 0 bases from J, the gap between germline ends came to 15 bases. The CDR3 spans 16 residues. Germline CDR1 is MDHEN and CDR2 is SYDVKM. CDR3 region: CASSTYLKSSGNTIYF. The CDR3 DNA sequence: TGTGCCAGCAGCACGTATCTCAAGAGCTCTGGAAACACCATATATTTT.